The T cell receptor (beta chain) under discussion was sequenced for a study of T cells in Graves' hyperthyroidism and ophthalmopathy. A lack of ophthalmopathy progression within 18 months defined stable Graves' hyperthyroidism. Isolation of PBMCs was performed on around 9.8 ml fresh peripheral blood. Amplified TCR beta CDR3 regions came from RNA transcripts. The primer set for the first-round RT-PCR of the TCR CDR3 was HTBI. One entry per CDR3 protein, called by TCRdb with MiXCR from the multiplex PCR reads. The sample records roughly 750,000 distinct CDR3 sequences, 16% being singletons. Study results and limitations: Among clonotypes expanded in thyroid above 0.001, most were also found in blood. A median about 6 months before onset, the model predicted ophthalmopathy.

CDR3 length equals 16 residues. V was shortened by 5 bases and J by 3 bases, with 14 bases between the two germline ends. This clonotype occurred a few times. Antigen specificity is unknown. Material for sequencing was blood. This TCR derives from a young man with Graves' hyperthyroidism. V gene TRBV12-3 or TRBV12-4 combines with J gene TRBJ1-6, with D uncertain. This CDR3 is CASSPLGRGYNSPLHF. CDR3 nucleotide sequence: TGTGCCAGCAGTCCCCTTGGGCGGGGCTATAATTCACCCCTCCACTTT.